This T cell receptor beta chain was recorded in a study of regulatory dendritic cells for organ transplantation. Notes on the study in general: Of resting T cell subsets, memory CD8+ had the most alloreactive clonotypes. Regulatory dendritic cells appeared to expand memory CD8+ clones less than mature ones.

On this clone itself: The target antigen is unknown.

The data were produced by immunoSEQ multiplex PCR, yet TCRdb's version contains in-frame clones alone and is incomplete. The data contain approximately 12,000 clones, 70% to 80% of them singletons. Sorted subsets were CFSE-labeled and cultured roughly 5 days with allogeneic dendritic cells. CD4+ or CD8+ T cells were sorted as naive CD45RA+ or memory CD45RO+. This CDR3 region has 16 residues. J gave up 0 bases and V 5 bases, and 8 bases lay outside the gene matches. Per germline, CDR1 SGHRS and CDR2 YFSETQ. The chain uses TRBV5-1 and TRBJ2-3, with 8 bases fitting TRBD2. The material sequenced was naive CD4+ T cells from blood cultured with regulatory dendritic cells. The subset denotes: CD45RA+ naive T cells. This sequence originates from a human donor in good health. This CDR3 reads CASSPSGGPSTDTQYF. CDR3 in DNA: TGCGCCAGCAGTCCAAGCGGGGGTCCTAGCACAGATACGCAGTATTTT.